The 21 T cell receptor beta chains reported below all come from one sample, sequenced in a study of T cell changes during pregnancy in multiple sclerosis. Libraries were prepared by immunoSEQ multiplex PCR; TCRdb keeps only in-frame clonotypes and omits some of them. The table lists 68,000 or so clones, 91% of them singletons. Here the sequenced sample was peripheral blood, taken in the second trimester of pregnancy. All receptors derive from a female donor with multiple sclerosis, enrolled in a pregnancy study.

The rearrangement links TRBV6-1 to TRBJ2-3, with 9 bases matching TRBD2. V was clipped by 2 bases and J by 1 base; unmatched bases: 13. The CDR3 loop spans 19 amino acids. Germline V CDR1 and CDR2: MNHNS, SASEGT. The CDR3 here is CASSERWGTSRLGTDTQYF. The CDR3 DNA is TGTGCCAGCAGTGAACGATGGGGGACTAGCCGCCTGGGCACAGATACGCAGTATTTT.

V gene TRBV19 combines with J gene TRBJ2-7; D unresolved. The V gene lost 5 bases and the J gene lost 2 bases, with 10 bases spanning the gap. Germline V CDR1 and CDR2: LNHDA, SQIVND (reference sequence). This CDR3 has 13 amino acids. The CDR3 coding sequence is TGTGCCAGTAGTTTTAGTGCTACCTACGAGCAGTACTTC. Translated, it gives CASSFSATYEQYF.

The chain combines TRBV4-3 with TRBJ2-6; 10 nucleotides match TRBD2. There are 17 residues in the CDR3. CDR1 is LGHNA and CDR2 is YSLEER in the germline V gene. The V gene end was trimmed by 3 bases and the J gene end by 0 bases; junction bases not matched to a gene: 2. The CDR3 reads CASSQLAGGSGANVLTF. The DNA for the CDR3 is TGCGCCAGCAGCCAGTTAGCGGGGGGCTCTGGGGCCAACGTCCTGACTTTC.

This chain links TRBV29-1 with TRBJ2-2, with D possibly TRBD2 on 7 matching bases. V gave up 5 bases and J gave up 4 bases, with 14 bases separating them. This CDR3 is 14 amino acids long. CDR1 and CDR2 (germline): SQVTM, ANQGSEA. For the CDR3, the DNA is TGCAGCGTTCTGGGGGGGCGGGTCACCGGGGAGCTGTTTTTT. As protein: CSVLGGRVTGELFF.

The chain recombines TRBV7-2 with TRBJ1-1; 7 nucleotides line up with TRBD1. The CDR3 is 16 residues long. The V gene end was trimmed by 2 bases and the J gene end by 0 bases; junction bases not matched to a gene: 6. Germline V lookup: CDR1 SGHTA, CDR2 FQGNSA. CDR3 protein: CASSLRVRGLNTEAFF. The CDR3 bases are TGTGCCAGCAGCTTACGCGTCAGGGGGTTGAACACTGAAGCTTTCTTT. Looking up the rest from reference TRBV7-2 and TRBJ1-1 gives the full variable domain: GAGVSQSPSNKVTEKGKDVELRCDPISGHTALYWYRQSLGQGLEFLIYFQGNSAPDKSGLPSDRFSAERTGGSVSTLTIQRTQQEDSAVYLCASSLRVRGLNTEAFFGQGTRLTVV.

This clone was seen only once. J is TRBJ1-1 and V is TRBV4-2; D may be TRBD1 (5 bases). V shed 0 bases and J shed 11 bases, with 16 bases lying between them. The CDR3 is 14 residues long. CDR1 LGHNA and CDR2 YNFKEQ come from the germline V gene. This CDR3 reads CASSQDGPGSSAFF. CDR3 bases: TGTGCCAGCAGCCAAGATGGGCCAGGGTCCTCTGCTTTCTTT.

The J gene is TRBJ2-3, the V gene TRBV29-1, with 7 nucleotides matching TRBD2. Germline trimming cut 4 bases from V and 4 bases from J; bases unmatched to any gene: 8. CDR1 and CDR2 from the germline V gene are SQVTM and ANQGSEA. This CDR3 contains 14 residues. Written as DNA, the CDR3 is TGCAGCGTTGCCGGTCTAGCGGCCCCAGATACGCAGTATTTT. This sequence encodes CSVAGLAAPDTQYF.

The chain uses TRBV9 and TRBJ1-1; TRBD1 might be the D (5 bases). V gave up 0 bases and J gave up 6 bases, with 6 bases separating them. Germline CDR1 and CDR2: SGDLS and YYNGEE. This CDR3 spans 12 amino acids. As DNA, the CDR3 is TGTGCCAGCAGCGTAGGGGGCCCTGAAGCTTTCTTT. It is translated as CASSVGGPEAFF.

J is TRBJ2-1 and V is TRBV4-3, with TRBD2 as a possible D gene (5 bases). V was trimmed by 4 bases and J by 8 bases, leaving 18 bases between them. The length of the CDR3 is 15 residues. Germline V CDR1 and CDR2: LGHNA, YSLEER. CDR3 loop: CASSLLSGHGDEQFF. CDR3 sequence (DNA): TGCGCCAGCAGCCTACTATCGGGCCACGGGGATGAGCAGTTCTTC.

The genes are TRBV10-3 and TRBJ2-2; D is unclear. The germline CDR1 and CDR2 sequences are ENHRY and SYGVKD. The V and J ends lost 9 bases and 6 bases respectively, with 11 bases between them. This CDR3 comprises 12 residues. CDR3 DNA: TGTGCCATAAGACTTGGCCCCGGGGAGCTGTTTTTT. Its translation is CAIRLGPGELFF.

The chain joins TRBV11-3 to TRBJ2-1; D ambiguous. CDR3 length equals 14 residues. Trimming removed 1 base at V and 8 bases at J, with 12 bases between. The V gene's germline CDR1 is SGHNT and CDR2 YENEEA. This chain's CDR3 is CASSLGSTFDEQFF. The CDR3 nucleotides read TGTGCCAGCAGCTTAGGGTCTACTTTCGATGAGCAGTTCTTC.

This chain joins TRBV4-3 and TRBJ2-3; a weak D match, TRBD1 (5 bases). Germline CDR1 and CDR2: LGHNA and YSLEER. The CDR3 sequence is 16 residues long. The V and J ends lost 4 bases and 2 bases respectively, with 16 bases between them. In DNA form, the CDR3 reads TGCGCCAGCAGCCCAGGCTCCAGGGTTGTCACAGATACGCAGTATTTT. Translated, it gives CASSPGSRVVTDTQYF.

The chain links TRBV18 to TRBJ2-1; weak D call: TRBD1 (5 bases). V lost 2 bases and J 6 bases, leaving 8 bases between the germline ends. CDR3 size: 13 residues. Germline lookup yields CDR1 KGHSH and CDR2 LQKENI. The CDR3 loop is CASSPIQGNEQFF. The DNA for the CDR3 is TGTGCCAGCTCACCAATTCAGGGCAATGAGCAGTTCTTC.

The rearrangement joins TRBV28 to TRBJ1-2; D possibly corresponds to TRBD1 (6 bases). Germline CDR1 reads MDHEN; CDR2 reads SYDVKM. The V and J ends lost 6 bases and 4 bases respectively, with 12 bases between them. The CDR3 runs to 13 residues. CDR3 sequence reads: CASSLQGPYGYTF. The CDR3 nucleotides are TGTGCCAGCAGCCTACAGGGCCCCTATGGCTACACCTTC.

V usage is TRBV7-9 and J usage is TRBJ2-7; 9 nucleotides agree with TRBD1. V lost 4 bases and J lost 4; bases outside the gene matches: 8. This CDR3 has 15 amino acids. Germline CDR1 SEHNR, CDR2 FQNEAQ (reference sequence). Written as DNA, the CDR3 is TGTGCCAGCAGCTCCGGGACAGGGTTTGGTTACGAGCAGTACTTC. The encoded protein is CASSSGTGFGYEQYF.

V usage is TRBV9 and J usage is TRBJ1-1; 9 bases map to TRBD1. V was pared by 4 bases and J by 3 bases, with 4 bases of the junction left unmatched. Germline V gene lookup returns CDR1 SGDLS and CDR2 YYNGEE. The CDR3 covers 14 residues. For the CDR3, the DNA is TGTGCCAGCAGCCGGGGACAGGGTTACACTGAAGCTTTCTTT. Protein product: CASSRGQGYTEAFF.

V is TRBV10-3 and J is TRBJ1-2; 8 nucleotides line up with TRBD1. V lost 3 bases, J lost 6 bases, and 6 bases stayed unmatched. This CDR3 contains 14 residues. In germline, CDR1 is ENHRY, CDR2 SYGVKD. CDR3 in amino acids: CAISDTTQGDGYTF. The CDR3 bases are TGTGCCATCAGTGATACAACACAGGGGGATGGCTACACCTTC.

This chain uses TRBV7-2 with TRBJ1-3; 8 nucleotides agree with TRBD1. Germline V gene data show CDR1 as SGHTA and CDR2 as FQGNSA. J lost 1 base, V lost 2 bases, and 4 bases had no gene match. The CDR3 contains 16 residues. CDR3 residues: CASSLLGTGSGNTIYF. The CDR3 bases are TGTGCCAGCAGCTTATTAGGGACAGGATCTGGAAACACCATATATTTT.

The chain is built from TRBV9 and TRBJ2-5; possibly TRBD1 for D (6 bases). This CDR3 region has 14 residues. The V end lost 0 bases, the J end lost 5 bases, and 11 bases lay between the germline ends. CDR1 and CDR2 (germline): SGDLS, YYNGEE. The CDR3 bases are TGTGCCAGCAGCGTAGTTGGCCAGGGGGAGACCCAGTACTTC. This sequence encodes CASSVVGQGETQYF. The full variable domain, rest sourced from reference TRBV9 and TRBJ2-5, is DSGVTQTPKHLITATGQRVTLRCSPRSGDLSVYWYQQSLDQGLQFLIQYYNGEERAKGNILERFSAQQFPDLHSELNLSSLELGDSALYFCASSVVGQGETQYFGPGTRLLVL.

This chain joins TRBV19 and TRBJ2-1; 7 bases fit TRBD1. This CDR3 region has 15 residues. Germline CDR1 LNHDA, CDR2 SQIVND (reference sequence). Trimming at V came to 1 base and at J to 12 bases, leaving 12 bases not matched to a gene. The CDR3 nucleotides are TGTGCCAGTAGTATAGGCAGCACAGGGGTGAACGCGCAGTTCTTC. This encodes CASSIGSTGVNAQFF. Together with reference TRBV19 and TRBJ2-1, the CDR3 gives the full variable domain: DGGITQSPKYLFRKEGQNVTLSCEQNLNHDAMYWYRQDPGQGLRLIYYSQIVNDFQKGDIAEGYSVSREKKESFPLTVTSAQKNPTAFYLCASSIGSTGVNAQFFGPGTRLTVL.

CDR3 DNA sequence: TGTGCCAGCAGTGCGGACAGGGGGACGACAGATACGCAGTATTTT. This translates into CASSADRGTTDTQYF. V usage is TRBV6-1 and J usage is TRBJ2-3; 10 positions agree with TRBD1. The CDR3 is 15 residues long. The germline CDR1 and CDR2 sequences are MNHNS and SASEGT. With 4 bases clipped from V and 3 bases from J, the junction kept 4 bases outside the gene matches.